This paragraph covers one T cell receptor (beta chain) sequence. The PCR ran on 60 Vbeta and 13 Jbeta primers. The method was immunoSEQ multiplex PCR; TCRdb's version includes in-frame clones alone and lacks a portion of them. The sample has about 90,000 clones; about 69% are singletons. These data are taken from a study of cytomegalovirus exposure and HLA in healthy donors. Germline V lookup: CDR1 MNHNS, CDR2 SASEGT. The CDR3 spans 15 residues. V trimming: 2 bases; J trimming: 0 bases; junction bases outside the gene matches: 4. The J gene is TRBJ2-7, the V gene TRBV6-1, with 7 bases fitting TRBD2. Sequences were obtained from PBMCs. The receptor comes from a young woman in good health and CMV-seropositive. The CDR3 protein is CASSERGDGSYEQYF. The CDR3 DNA reads as TGTGCCAGCAGTGAACGGGGGGACGGCTCCTACGAGCAGTACTTC.